Sequencing of this T cell receptor beta chain was carried out in a study of blood T cell repertoires in COVID-19. Per the germline V gene, CDR1 is MDHEN and CDR2 is SYDVKM. V was clipped by 5 bases and J by 10 bases, with 26 bases between them. This CDR3 region has 16 residues. Authors' data handling: Estimation of nucleated cell counts relied on the amplification of reference gene primers. TCRdb's table, derived via immunoSEQ multiplex PCR, lists solely in-frame clones and lacks some. V and J calls and clone size are as listed in that table; D and trimming were resolved from the DNA. Here the sample spans about 270,000 clones, over 80% being singletons.

Sequenced input: PBMCs or T cells enriched from blood (not recorded which). V gene TRBV28 combines with J gene TRBJ1-1; perhaps TRBD1 as D (6 bases). This sequence originates from a woman in her thirties with acute COVID-19. The DNA for the CDR3 is TGTGCCAGCAGTCCCTCCTACTCGGACAGCCCGCCGGGAGCTTTCTTT. It yields the protein CASSPSYSDSPPGAFF.